The present T cell receptor beta chain was sequenced within a study of T-cell reconstitution after alpha-beta-depleted transplantation in children. Study findings and constraints: After transplant, high TCRbeta diversity at day 60 in some patients arose from surviving recipient T cells and thymic progenitors. A year post-transplant, T-cell counts and diversity derived mostly from newly produced T cells. Several hundred expanded graft clones reportedly gave rise to the alpha-beta T cells present about two months after transplant.

A library of TCRbeta sequences, prepared with unique molecular identifiers, was generated. TCRdb re-derived calls from the PCR reads in MiXCR, one entry per CDR3 protein. This sample carries hundreds of thousands of distinct CDR3 sequences, 25% of them seen once, and the ten largest clones take over 2.5%. This clonotype was observed a few times. What it binds is not known. Trimming shortened V by 4 bases and J by 2 bases, and 6 bases separated the two germline ends. CDR3 length: 11 amino acids. CDR1 SQVTM and CDR2 ANQGSEA come from the germline V gene. The sequences come from PBMCs, collected before TCRalphabeta/CD19-depleted stem cell transplant. This clonotype was obtained from a girl between 2 and 10 years old with Fanconi anemia, due to receive a stem cell transplant. This rearrangement joins TRBV29-1 to TRBJ2-7, with unresolved D. The CDR3 region has the DNA TGCAGCGTTGTTTTGACCTACGAGCAGTACTTC. Translated: CSVVLTYEQYF.